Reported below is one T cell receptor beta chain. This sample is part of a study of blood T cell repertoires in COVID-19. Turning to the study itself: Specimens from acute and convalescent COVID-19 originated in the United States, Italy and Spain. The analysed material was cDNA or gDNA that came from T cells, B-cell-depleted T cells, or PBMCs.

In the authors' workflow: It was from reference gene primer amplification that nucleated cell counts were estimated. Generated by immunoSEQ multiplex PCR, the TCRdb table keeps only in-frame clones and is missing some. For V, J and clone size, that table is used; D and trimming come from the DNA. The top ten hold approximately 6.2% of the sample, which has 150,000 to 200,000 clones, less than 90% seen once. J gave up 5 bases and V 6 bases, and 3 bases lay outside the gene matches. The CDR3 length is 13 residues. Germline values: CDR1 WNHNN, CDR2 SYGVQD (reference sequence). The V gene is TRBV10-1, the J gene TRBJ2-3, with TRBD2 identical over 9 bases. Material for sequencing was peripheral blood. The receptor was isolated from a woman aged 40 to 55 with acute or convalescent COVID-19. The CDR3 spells CASRFSGRDTQYF. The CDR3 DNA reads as TGCGCCAGCAGGTTTAGCGGGAGAGATACGCAGTATTTT.